This TCR beta chain is drawn from a study of T cell changes during pregnancy in multiple sclerosis. Profiled with immunoSEQ multiplex PCR; TCRdb holds only in-frame clones, not every one. The repertoire holds about 120,000 clones, with around 93% as singletons. Trimming at V came to 5 bases and at J to 0 bases, leaving 3 bases not matched to a gene. Germline CDR1 reads SEHNR; CDR2 reads FQNEAQ (reference sequence). CDR3 length: 14 residues. The chain links TRBV7-9 to TRBJ1-2, with 7 positions matching TRBD1. Sequences were derived from peripheral blood, sampled before pregnancy. The sequence derives from a female donor with multiple sclerosis, enrolled in a pregnancy study. The chain's CDR3 is CASSGDSANYGYTF. CDR3 sequence (DNA): TGTGCCAGCAGCGGGGACAGCGCTAACTATGGCTACACCTTC.